This entry describes one T cell receptor (beta chain). Its matching antigen is unknown. The CDR3 has 17 amino acids. Germline V CDR1 and CDR2: MNHNS, SASEGT. J was trimmed by 0 bases and V by 7 bases; bases with no gene match: 14. These data are taken from a study of early T cells in non-severe SARS-CoV-2 infection. Study context: From unsorted whole blood, bulk RNA was sequenced, and the chains remained unpaired.

Unique molecular identifiers were affixed to single, distinct cDNA molecules. TCRdb re-called the 5' RACE reads through MiXCR, storing one row per CDR3 protein. The table shows 65,000 to 75,000 distinct CDR3 sequences, with around 10% occurring only once. Study observations and caveats: Anti-spike CD8 responses were favored in VDJdb matching, and private and CD4 specificities were missed.

The rearrangement links TRBV6-1 to TRBJ1-2; 7 nucleotides align to TRBD1. The TCR originated in an adult who was a healthcare worker with PCR-confirmed SARS-CoV-2 infection or an uninfected control (not recorded which). Sequencing was done on a sample of whole blood. CDR3 sequence reads: CASTLTKGAYSNYGYTF. CDR3 DNA sequence: TGTGCCAGCACCCTAACTAAGGGGGCATACTCTAACTATGGCTACACCTTC.